This TCR beta chain was observed in a study of OX40 agonist ivuxolimab in advanced cancers. Study-wide context: Patients were dosed with the agonistic anti-OX40 (CD134) antibody ivuxolimab.

In germline, CDR1 is LGHNA, CDR2 YNFKEQ. J gave up 8 bases and V 4 bases, and 13 bases lay outside the gene matches. This CDR3 comprises 16 residues. This table comes from immunoSEQ multiplex PCR, and its TCRdb copy is limited to in-frame clones, with some not included. Among 100,000 to 110,000 clones listed, approximately 90% were seen once. The rearrangement uses TRBV4-2 and TRBJ2-1, with 8 bases fitting TRBD2. The starting material was CD4+ or CD8+ T cells sorted from blood, obtained in a trial of the OX40 agonist ivuxolimab. This TCR was recovered from an adult with an advanced solid tumor such as melanoma, head and neck, liver or kidney cancer. CDR3: CASSPSTSGFLDEQFF. CDR3 nucleotides: TGTGCCAGCAGCCCCTCCACTAGCGGCTTCTTGGATGAGCAGTTCTTC.